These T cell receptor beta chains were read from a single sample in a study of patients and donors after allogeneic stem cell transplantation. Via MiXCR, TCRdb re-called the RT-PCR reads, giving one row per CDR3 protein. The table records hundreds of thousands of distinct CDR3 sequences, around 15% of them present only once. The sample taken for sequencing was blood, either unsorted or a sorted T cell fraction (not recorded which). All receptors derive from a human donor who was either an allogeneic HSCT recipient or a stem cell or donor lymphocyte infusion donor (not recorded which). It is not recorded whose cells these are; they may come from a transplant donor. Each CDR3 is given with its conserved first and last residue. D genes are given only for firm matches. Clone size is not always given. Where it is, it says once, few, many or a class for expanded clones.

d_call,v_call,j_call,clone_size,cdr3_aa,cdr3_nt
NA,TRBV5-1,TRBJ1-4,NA,CASSGGFATNEKLFF,TGCGCCAGCAGCGGAGGATTTGCAACTAATGAAAAACTGTTTTTT
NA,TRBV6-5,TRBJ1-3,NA,CASSYSLYSTGNTIYF,TGTGCCAGCAGTTACTCGTTATACTCAACTGGAAACACCATATATTTT
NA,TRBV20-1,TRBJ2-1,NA,CSARRRGAGEQFF,TGCAGTGCTAGACGTCGGGGGGCAGGTGAGCAGTTCTTC
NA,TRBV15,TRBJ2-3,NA,CATSRVRTSTDTQYF,TGTGCCACCAGCAGAGTCAGGACTAGCACAGATACGCAGTATTTT
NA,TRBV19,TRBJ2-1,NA,CASSIGTNNEQFF,TGTGCCAGTAGTATCGGTACGAACAATGAGCAGTTCTTC
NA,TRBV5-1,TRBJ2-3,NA,CASSLAPGQADTQYF,TGCGCCAGCAGCTTGGCCCCTGGCCAGGCAGATACGCAGTATTTT
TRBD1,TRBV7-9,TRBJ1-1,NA,CASRGDSNTEAFF,TGTGCCAGCAGGGGGGACAGCAACACTGAAGCTTTCTTT
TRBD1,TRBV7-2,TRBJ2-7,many,CASSRGAGGVYEQYF,TGTGCCAGCAGCAGGGGGGCAGGGGGCGTATACGAGCAGTACTTC
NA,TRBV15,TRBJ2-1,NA,CATSKGRYGLLNEQFF,TGTGCCACCAGCAAAGGACGCTACGGTCTACTCAATGAGCAGTTCTTC
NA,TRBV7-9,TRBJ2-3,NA,CASSWRDGVAPDTQYF,TGTGCCAGCAGCTGGCGGGACGGAGTAGCCCCAGATACGCAGTATTTT
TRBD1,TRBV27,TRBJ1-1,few,CASRGVWDRGSSTEAFF,TGTGCCAGCAGGGGGGTGTGGGACAGGGGGAGTAGCACTGAAGCTTTCTTT
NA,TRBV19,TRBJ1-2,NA,CASSSGANYGYTF,TGTGCCAGTAGTTCGGGAGCTAACTATGGCTACACCTTC
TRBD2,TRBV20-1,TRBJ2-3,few,CSARGGAELTDTQYF,TGCAGTGCCCGGGGGGGCGCGGAGCTCACAGATACGCAGTATTTT
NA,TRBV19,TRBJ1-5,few,CATAEGQVNQPQHF,TGTGCCACGGCAGAGGGTCAGGTCAATCAGCCCCAGCATTTT
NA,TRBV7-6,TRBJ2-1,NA,CASSAIAAVEQFF,TGTGCCAGCAGCGCCATAGCGGCAGTAGAGCAGTTCTTC
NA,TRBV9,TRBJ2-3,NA,CASSARNSRDTQYF,TGTGCCAGCAGCGCCCGAAACAGTCGGGATACGCAGTATTTT
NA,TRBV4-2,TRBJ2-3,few,CASSQDSTTDTQYF,TGTGCCAGCAGCCAAGATTCGACAACAGATACGCAGTATTTT
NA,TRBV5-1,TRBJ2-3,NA,CASSLVRESGTQYF,TGCGCCAGCAGCTTGGTTCGGGAGAGTGGTACGCAGTATTTT
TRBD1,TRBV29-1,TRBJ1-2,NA,CSTSATGYGYTF,TGCAGCACGTCGGCGACAGGGTATGGCTACACCTTC
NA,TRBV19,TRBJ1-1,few,CAANRGDWTEAFF,TGTGCCGCCAACCGCGGGGATTGGACTGAAGCTTTCTTT
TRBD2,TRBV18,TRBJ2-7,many,CASSPGGSSYEQYF,TGTGCCAGCTCACCTGGCGGGAGCTCCTACGAGCAGTACTTC
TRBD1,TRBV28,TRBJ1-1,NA,CASRPTTGGGTEAFF,TGTGCCAGCAGACCTACTACAGGGGGGGGCACTGAAGCTTTCTTT
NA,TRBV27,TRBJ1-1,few,CASGHRVTEAFF,TGTGCCAGCGGACACAGGGTCACTGAAGCTTTCTTT
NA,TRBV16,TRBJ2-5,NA,CASSQSRQETQYF,TGTGCCAGCAGCCAATCTCGGCAAGAGACCCAGTACTTC
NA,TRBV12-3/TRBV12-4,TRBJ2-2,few,CASSFMGGLAGELFF,TGTGCCAGCAGTTTTATGGGGGGCCTGGCCGGGGAGCTGTTTTTT
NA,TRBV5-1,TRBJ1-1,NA,CASSLVFGDGTEAFF,TGCGCCAGCAGCTTGGTATTTGGGGATGGCACTGAAGCTTTCTTT
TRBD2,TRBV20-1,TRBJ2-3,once,CSATKGTIAGKTDTQYF,TGCAGTGCTACGAAAGGAACAATAGCGGGGAAGACAGATACGCAGTATTTT
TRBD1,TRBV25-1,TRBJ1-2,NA,CASSNQNEGAEGYTF,TGTGCCAGCAGCAATCAAAACGAGGGGGCGGAGGGCTACACCTTC
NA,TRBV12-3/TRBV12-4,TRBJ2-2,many,CASSLYFGELFF,TGTGCCAGCAGTCTATACTTCGGGGAGCTGTTTTTT
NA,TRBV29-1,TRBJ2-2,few,CSVGEDSKTGELFF,TGCAGCGTTGGGGAGGATTCGAAGACCGGGGAGCTGTTTTTT
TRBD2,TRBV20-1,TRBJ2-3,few,CKAGGGWYF,TGCAAGGCGGGGGGAGGGTGGTATTTT
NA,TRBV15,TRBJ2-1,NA,CATSRGDTSINNEQFF,TGTGCCACCAGCAGAGGGGATACATCAATTAACAATGAGCAGTTCTTC
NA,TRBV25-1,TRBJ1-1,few,CASSEYWRQEAFF,TGTGCCAGCAGTGAATATTGGCGGCAAGAAGCTTTCTTT
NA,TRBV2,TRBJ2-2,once,CASSYGTVRTGELFF,TGTGCCAGCAGCTATGGGACCGTGCGGACCGGGGAGCTGTTTTTT
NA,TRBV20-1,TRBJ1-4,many,CSARTAEKLFF,TGCAGTGCGCGGACAGCGGAAAAACTGTTTTTT
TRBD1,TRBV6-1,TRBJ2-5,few,CASRRPGTGRETQYF,TGTGCCAGCAGACGACCCGGGACAGGGCGGGAGACCCAGTACTTC
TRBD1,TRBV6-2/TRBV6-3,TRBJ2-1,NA,CASSYQDRGTYNEQFF,TGTGCCAGCAGTTACCAAGACAGGGGGACCTACAATGAGCAGTTCTTC
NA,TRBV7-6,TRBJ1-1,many,CASSFFNRVNTEAFF,TGTGCCAGCAGCTTTTTTAACAGAGTAAACACTGAAGCTTTCTTT
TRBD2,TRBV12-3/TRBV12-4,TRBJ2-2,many,CASRRTSGGAVGELFF,TGTGCCAGCAGGAGGACTAGCGGGGGGGCGGTCGGGGAGCTGTTTTTT
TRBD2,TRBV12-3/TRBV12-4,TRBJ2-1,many,CASSSQREDNEQFF,TGTGCCAGCAGTTCGCAGCGGGAAGACAATGAGCAGTTCTTC
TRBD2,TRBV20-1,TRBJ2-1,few,CSAAGTSGDEQFF,TGCAGTGCCGCCGGGACTAGCGGCGATGAGCAGTTCTTC
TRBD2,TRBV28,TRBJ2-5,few,CASSPWGLAGSQETQYF,TGTGCCAGCAGTCCGTGGGGACTAGCGGGATCCCAAGAGACCCAGTACTTC
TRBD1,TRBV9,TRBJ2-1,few,CASSVAVAGGIYNEQFF,TGTGCCAGCAGCGTAGCTGTGGCAGGGGGAATCTACAATGAGCAGTTCTTC
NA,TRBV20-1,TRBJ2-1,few,CSAKEGGSSYNEQFF,TGCAGTGCTAAGGAGGGGGGGAGCTCCTACAATGAGCAGTTCTTC
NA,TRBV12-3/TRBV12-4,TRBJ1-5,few,CASSFRGALNQPQHF,TGTGCCAGCAGTTTTAGGGGGGCCCTTAATCAGCCCCAGCATTTT
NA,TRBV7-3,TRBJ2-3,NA,CASSHPAGGDTDTQYF,TGTGCCAGCAGCCACCCCGCAGGGGGGGACACAGATACGCAGTATTTT
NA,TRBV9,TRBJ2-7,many,CASSVGTGEQYF,TGTGCCAGCAGCGTAGGAACGGGCGAGCAGTACTTC
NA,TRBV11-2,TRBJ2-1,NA,CASSPGSLEGQNEQFF,TGTGCCAGCAGCCCAGGATCCCTGGAGGGACAAAATGAGCAGTTCTTC
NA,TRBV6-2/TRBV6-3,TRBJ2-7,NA,CASSKDGPAAYEQYF,TGTGCCAGCAGTAAGGACGGACCGGCTGCCTACGAGCAGTACTTC
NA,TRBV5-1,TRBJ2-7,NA,CASSSTGARGSGQYF,TGCGCCAGCAGCTCCACCGGGGCCAGAGGTTCCGGGCAGTACTTC
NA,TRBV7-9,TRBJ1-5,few,CASGVGGNQPQHF,TGTGCCAGCGGGGTGGGTGGGAATCAGCCCCAGCATTTT
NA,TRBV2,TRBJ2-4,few,CASSEAILGGSRLNIQYF,TGTGCCAGCAGTGAAGCCATTCTCGGGGGCTCAAGATTAAACATTCAGTACTTC
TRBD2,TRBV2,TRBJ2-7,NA,CASSGTSGRSEQYF,TGTGCCAGCAGTGGGACTAGCGGGAGAAGCGAGCAGTACTTC